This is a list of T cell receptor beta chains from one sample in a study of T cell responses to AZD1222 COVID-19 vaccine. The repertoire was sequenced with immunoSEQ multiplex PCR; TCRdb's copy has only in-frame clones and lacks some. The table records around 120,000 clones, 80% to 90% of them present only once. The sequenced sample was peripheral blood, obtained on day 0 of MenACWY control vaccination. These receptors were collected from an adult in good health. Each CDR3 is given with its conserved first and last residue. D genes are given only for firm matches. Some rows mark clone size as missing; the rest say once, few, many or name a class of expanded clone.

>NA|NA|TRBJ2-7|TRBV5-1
CASSLGASRGGEQYF
TGCGCCAGCAGCTTGGGGGCGTCCAGGGGGGGCGAGCAGTACTTC
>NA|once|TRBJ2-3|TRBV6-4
CASSGQSTDTQYF
TGTGCCAGCTCTGGACAGAGCACAGATACGCAGTATTTT
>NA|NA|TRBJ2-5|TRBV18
CASSPTPQGGTQYF
TGTGCCAGCTCACCCACGCCGCAGGGTGGGACCCAGTACTTC
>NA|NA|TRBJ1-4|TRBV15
CATRQGNVEKLFF
TGTGCCACTCGTCAGGGGAATGTGGAAAAACTGTTTTTT
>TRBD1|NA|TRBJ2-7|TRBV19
CATAPGQGSRQYF
TGTGCCACAGCTCCGGGACAGGGTTCTCGGCAGTACTTC
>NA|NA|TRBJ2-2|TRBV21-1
CASSKEGLEWSKTGELFF
TGTGCCAGCAGCAAAGAGGGATTGGAGTGGAGCAAAACCGGGGAGCTGTTTTTT
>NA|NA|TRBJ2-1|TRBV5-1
CASSRDGVHNEQFF
TGCGCCAGCAGCCGTGACGGGGTCCACAATGAGCAGTTCTTC
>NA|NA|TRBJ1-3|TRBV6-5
CASTTTLGDTIYF
TGTGCCAGCACCACAACTCTCGGTGACACCATATATTTT
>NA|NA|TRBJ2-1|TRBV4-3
CASSHSGTLPQNEQFF
TGCGCCAGCAGCCACTCCGGGACCCTACCACAGAATGAGCAGTTCTTC
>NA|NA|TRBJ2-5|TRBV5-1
CASSLRMAGETQYF
TGCGCCAGCAGCTTGCGTATGGCCGGGGAGACCCAGTACTTC
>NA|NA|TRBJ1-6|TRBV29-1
CSGDEGPGPHSPLHF
TGCAGCGGAGACGAGGGACCGGGACCCCATTCACCCCTCCACTTT
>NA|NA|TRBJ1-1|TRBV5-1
CASSLDGINTEAFF
TGCGCCAGCAGCTTGGATGGAATCAACACTGAAGCTTTCTTT
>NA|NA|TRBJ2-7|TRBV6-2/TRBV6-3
CASSSMAGLGEQYF
TGTGCCAGCAGTTCTATGGCAGGCCTTGGGGAGCAGTACTTC
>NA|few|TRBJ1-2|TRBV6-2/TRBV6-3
CASSYSGRVDGYTF
TGTGCCAGCAGTTACTCTGGTAGGGTGGATGGCTACACCTTC
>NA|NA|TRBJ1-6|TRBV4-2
CASSRNGAGGNSPLHF
TGTGCCAGCAGCCGAAATGGAGCAGGTGGCAATTCACCCCTCCACTTT
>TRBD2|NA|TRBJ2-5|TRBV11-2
CASMGVAGARGVETQYF
TGTGCCAGCATGGGAGTAGCGGGGGCCAGAGGAGTAGAGACCCAGTACTTC
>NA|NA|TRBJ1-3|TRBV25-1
CASRGSGGNTIYF
TGTGCCAGCAGGGGCTCAGGTGGAAACACCATATATTTT
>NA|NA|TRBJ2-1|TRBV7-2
CASSLEGGHYNEQFF
TGTGCCAGCAGCTTAGAGGGGGGGCACTACAATGAGCAGTTCTTC
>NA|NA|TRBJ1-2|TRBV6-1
CASSEILGPYGYTF
TGTGCCAGCAGTGAAATCCTAGGCCCCTATGGCTACACCTTC
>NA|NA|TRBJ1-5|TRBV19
CASRTVGAGNQPQHF
TGTGCCAGTAGGACTGTTGGTGCAGGCAATCAGCCCCAGCATTTT
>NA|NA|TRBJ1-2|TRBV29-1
CSVEDMGEGYTF
TGCAGCGTTGAAGACATGGGCGAGGGCTACACCTTC
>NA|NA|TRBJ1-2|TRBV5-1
CASSLRARGLYGYTF
TGCGCCAGCAGCTTGAGGGCCCGCGGCCTCTATGGCTACACCTTC
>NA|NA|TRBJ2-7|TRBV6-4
CASSDPRGGDYEQYF
TGTGCCAGCAGTGACCCCCGAGGAGGGGACTACGAGCAGTACTTC
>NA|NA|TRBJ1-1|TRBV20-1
CSARANTEAFF
TGCAGTGCTAGAGCCAACACTGAAGCTTTCTTT
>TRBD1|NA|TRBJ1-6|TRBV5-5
CASSFGQGSNSPLHF
TGTGCCAGCAGCTTCGGACAGGGAAGTAATTCACCCCTCCACTTT